Listed below are T cell receptor beta chains from one sample, sequenced in a study of blood T cell repertoires in COVID-19. The repertoire was sequenced with immunoSEQ multiplex PCR; TCRdb's copy has only in-frame clones and lacks some. The sample has fewer than 150,000 clones, 80% to 90% seen once; the top ten hold approximately 0.81%. The sequenced material came from peripheral blood. The receptor source for this set is a woman in her fifties or sixties with active or convalescent COVID-19. Both conserved end residues are part of each CDR3. A D gene is named only where the DNA matches it firmly. Not every row has a clone size; where given, it reads once, few, many or a size class.

V gene: TRBV5-8; clone size: few; D gene: TRBD2; J gene: TRBJ2-4; CDR3 protein: CASSLGLAGAKNIQYF; CDR3 DNA: TGTGCCAGCAGCCTCGGACTAGCGGGAGCCAAAAACATTCAGTACTTC
V gene: TRBV7-9; clone size: -; D gene: -; J gene: TRBJ2-5; CDR3 protein: CASSLGPVEYF; CDR3 DNA: TGTGCCAGCAGCTTAGGTCCCGTCGAGTACTTC
V gene: TRBV21-1; clone size: -; D gene: -; J gene: TRBJ1-5; CDR3 protein: CASSKGDRPDYSNQPQHF; CDR3 DNA: TGTGCCAGCAGCAAAGGAGACAGGCCTGACTATAGCAATCAGCCCCAGCATTTT
V gene: TRBV5-4; clone size: -; D gene: -; J gene: TRBJ2-5; CDR3 protein: CASSLEASSETQYF; CDR3 DNA: TGTGCCAGCAGCTTGGAGGCTAGCTCAGAGACCCAGTACTTC
V gene: TRBV2; clone size: -; D gene: -; J gene: TRBJ1-2; CDR3 protein: CASRTGMGGYTF; CDR3 DNA: TGTGCCAGCAGAACAGGAATGGGTGGCTACACCTTC
V gene: TRBV15; clone size: few; D gene: -; J gene: TRBJ2-1; CDR3 protein: CATSSLPQNEQFF; CDR3 DNA: TGTGCCACCAGCAGCTTACCCCAGAACGAGCAGTTCTTC
V gene: TRBV18; clone size: -; D gene: -; J gene: TRBJ1-3; CDR3 protein: CASSPSITGPSGNTIYF; CDR3 DNA: TGTGCCAGCTCACCTTCGATAACAGGGCCCTCTGGAAACACCATATATTTT
V gene: TRBV27; clone size: -; D gene: TRBD2; J gene: TRBJ2-1; CDR3 protein: CASRRTSGSYNEQFF; CDR3 DNA: TGTGCCAGCAGGCGGACTAGCGGGAGCTACAATGAGCAGTTCTTC
V gene: TRBV7-2; clone size: -; D gene: TRBD2; J gene: TRBJ2-5; CDR3 protein: CASSLARGGETQYF; CDR3 DNA: TGTGCCAGCAGCTTAGCGCGGGGGGGGGAGACCCAGTACTTC
V gene: TRBV29-1; clone size: -; D gene: TRBD2; J gene: TRBJ2-3; CDR3 protein: CSVEDPLAGGPTDTQYF; CDR3 DNA: TGCAGCGTTGAGGATCCATTAGCGGGAGGCCCCACAGATACGCAGTATTTT
V gene: TRBV9; clone size: -; D gene: TRBD1; J gene: TRBJ2-1; CDR3 protein: CASSAGTGGFNEQFF; CDR3 DNA: TGTGCCAGCAGCGCCGGGACAGGGGGCTTCAATGAGCAGTTCTTC
V gene: TRBV7-2; clone size: -; D gene: TRBD1; J gene: TRBJ1-4; CDR3 protein: CASSINTGTAGEKLFF; CDR3 DNA: TGTGCCAGCAGCATAAATACCGGGACAGCAGGCGAAAAACTGTTTTTT
V gene: TRBV7-2; clone size: -; D gene: TRBD2; J gene: TRBJ2-7; CDR3 protein: CASSPSGMSDEQYF; CDR3 DNA: TGTGCCAGCAGCCCAAGCGGGATGTCCGACGAGCAGTACTTC
V gene: TRBV5-1; clone size: -; D gene: -; J gene: TRBJ1-2; CDR3 protein: CASSFLETNYGYTF; CDR3 DNA: TGCGCCAGCAGCTTTCTAGAAACTAACTATGGCTACACCTTC
V gene: TRBV7-3; clone size: -; D gene: -; J gene: TRBJ2-2; CDR3 protein: CASSLTGNTGELFF; CDR3 DNA: TGTGCCAGCAGCTTGACAGGGAACACCGGGGAGCTGTTTTTT
V gene: TRBV29-1; clone size: once; D gene: TRBD2; J gene: TRBJ2-1; CDR3 protein: CSVEVGTRGSDEQFF; CDR3 DNA: TGCAGCGTTGAAGTAGGGACTAGGGGGTCGGATGAGCAGTTCTTC
V gene: TRBV24-1; clone size: -; D gene: TRBD2; J gene: TRBJ2-1; CDR3 protein: CATSDALAGVDNEQFF; CDR3 DNA: TGTGCCACCAGTGATGCGCTAGCGGGAGTCGATAATGAGCAGTTCTTC
V gene: TRBV3-1/TRBV3-2; clone size: few; D gene: -; J gene: TRBJ1-1; CDR3 protein: CASSHIDRRTEAFF; CDR3 DNA: TGTGCCAGCAGCCACATCGACAGGAGGACTGAAGCTTTCTTT
V gene: TRBV6-2/TRBV6-3; clone size: -; D gene: -; J gene: TRBJ2-5; CDR3 protein: CASSPSRETQYF; CDR3 DNA: TGTGCCAGCAGTCCGAGTCGGGAGACCCAGTACTTC
V gene: TRBV4-1; clone size: -; D gene: -; J gene: TRBJ1-1; CDR3 protein: CASSQGQGNTEAFF; CDR3 DNA: TGCGCCAGCAGCCAAGGGCAGGGGAACACTGAAGCTTTCTTT
V gene: TRBV5-1; clone size: -; D gene: -; J gene: TRBJ2-7; CDR3 protein: CASSLGGYPTYEQYF; CDR3 DNA: TGCGCCAGCAGCTTGGGAGGCTATCCAACCTACGAGCAGTACTTC
V gene: TRBV24-1; clone size: -; D gene: -; J gene: TRBJ2-5; CDR3 protein: CATSAPGELETQYF; CDR3 DNA: TGTGCCACCAGTGCCCCCGGGGAGTTAGAGACCCAGTACTTC
V gene: TRBV6-5; clone size: -; D gene: -; J gene: TRBJ1-1; CDR3 protein: CASSSLGGRNTEAFF; CDR3 DNA: TGTGCCAGCAGTTCCCTGGGGGGGAGGAACACTGAAGCTTTCTTT
V gene: TRBV5-3; clone size: -; D gene: TRBD1; J gene: TRBJ2-3; CDR3 protein: CARSLGLQGADTQYF; CDR3 DNA: TGTGCCAGAAGCTTGGGCTTACAGGGGGCAGATACGCAGTATTTT
V gene: TRBV18; clone size: -; D gene: -; J gene: TRBJ1-1; CDR3 protein: CASSFDSLNTEAFF; CDR3 DNA: TGTGCCAGCTCATTTGACAGCTTGAACACTGAAGCTTTCTTT
V gene: TRBV5-4; clone size: -; D gene: TRBD2; J gene: TRBJ2-1; CDR3 protein: CASSWREEGNEQFF; CDR3 DNA: TGTGCCAGCAGCTGGCGGGAGGAGGGTAATGAGCAGTTCTTC
V gene: TRBV28; clone size: -; D gene: -; J gene: TRBJ2-1; CDR3 protein: CASSAPGTPKGYEQFF; CDR3 DNA: TGTGCCAGCAGTGCGCCCGGGACACCGAAAGGCTATGAGCAGTTCTTC
V gene: TRBV6-2/TRBV6-3; clone size: -; D gene: TRBD1; J gene: TRBJ2-7; CDR3 protein: CASSYPDRGRTNSYEQYF; CDR3 DNA: TGTGCCAGCAGTTACCCGGACAGGGGGCGAACGAACTCCTACGAGCAGTACTTC
V gene: TRBV6-1; clone size: -; D gene: -; J gene: TRBJ1-5; CDR3 protein: CASSEVGVGQPQHF; CDR3 DNA: TGTGCCAGCAGTGAAGTAGGGGTGGGCCAGCCCCAGCATTTT
V gene: TRBV12-3/TRBV12-4; clone size: -; D gene: TRBD2; J gene: TRBJ2-1; CDR3 protein: CASSLELAAGQFF; CDR3 DNA: TGTGCCAGCAGTTTAGAACTAGCGGCTGGGCAGTTCTTC
V gene: TRBV2; clone size: -; D gene: -; J gene: TRBJ1-1; CDR3 protein: CASSQKKNTEAFF; CDR3 DNA: TGTGCCAGCAGCCAAAAAAAGAACACTGAAGCTTTCTTT
V gene: TRBV28; clone size: -; D gene: TRBD1; J gene: TRBJ2-5; CDR3 protein: CASSPRQGRETQYF; CDR3 DNA: TGTGCCAGCAGTCCTAGACAGGGGAGAGAGACCCAGTACTTC
V gene: TRBV6-5; clone size: -; D gene: TRBD1; J gene: TRBJ2-7; CDR3 protein: CASSFETGYYEQYF; CDR3 DNA: TGTGCCAGCAGTTTCGAGACAGGGTACTACGAGCAGTACTTC
V gene: TRBV11-3; clone size: -; D gene: -; J gene: TRBJ2-7; CDR3 protein: CASSSALPPYEQYF; CDR3 DNA: TGTGCCAGCAGCTCTGCGCTACCACCCTACGAGCAGTACTTC
V gene: TRBV27; clone size: -; D gene: -; J gene: TRBJ1-2; CDR3 protein: CASTRTAANYGYTF; CDR3 DNA: TGTGCCAGCACCAGGACAGCCGCTAACTATGGCTACACCTTC
V gene: TRBV14; clone size: once; D gene: TRBD1; J gene: TRBJ1-2; CDR3 protein: CASSQFRTGYGYTF; CDR3 DNA: TGTGCCAGCAGCCAATTCAGGACAGGATATGGCTACACCTTC
V gene: TRBV18; clone size: -; D gene: -; J gene: TRBJ1-2; CDR3 protein: CASSRGGAAYGYTF; CDR3 DNA: TGTGCCAGCTCCCGGGGCGGGGCGGCCTATGGCTACACCTTC
V gene: TRBV15; clone size: -; D gene: -; J gene: TRBJ2-3; CDR3 protein: CATSLKGRLGPQYF; CDR3 DNA: TGTGCCACCAGCCTCAAGGGGCGACTAGGTCCGCAGTATTTT
V gene: TRBV19; clone size: -; D gene: TRBD1; J gene: TRBJ1-1; CDR3 protein: CASRNIGTGGTEAFF; CDR3 DNA: TGTGCCAGTAGGAATATTGGGACAGGAGGGACTGAAGCTTTCTTT
V gene: TRBV6-6; clone size: -; D gene: -; J gene: TRBJ1-6; CDR3 protein: CASRRDSRNSPLHF; CDR3 DNA: TGTGCCAGCCGCCGGGACTCCCGTAATTCACCCCTCCACTTT
V gene: TRBV7-2; clone size: -; D gene: TRBD1; J gene: TRBJ2-5; CDR3 protein: CASISSSGGRETQYF; CDR3 DNA: TGTGCCAGCATCTCCTCCTCAGGGGGTAGAGAGACCCAGTACTTC
V gene: TRBV28; clone size: -; D gene: -; J gene: TRBJ1-5; CDR3 protein: CASSNLRQGPQPQHF; CDR3 DNA: TGTGCCAGCAGCAATCTGAGGCAGGGGCCCCAGCCCCAGCATTTT
V gene: TRBV7-9; clone size: few; D gene: -; J gene: TRBJ2-1; CDR3 protein: CASSLTSGSSFNEQFF; CDR3 DNA: TGTGCCAGCAGCTTAACTAGTGGGAGTTCGTTCAATGAGCAGTTCTTC